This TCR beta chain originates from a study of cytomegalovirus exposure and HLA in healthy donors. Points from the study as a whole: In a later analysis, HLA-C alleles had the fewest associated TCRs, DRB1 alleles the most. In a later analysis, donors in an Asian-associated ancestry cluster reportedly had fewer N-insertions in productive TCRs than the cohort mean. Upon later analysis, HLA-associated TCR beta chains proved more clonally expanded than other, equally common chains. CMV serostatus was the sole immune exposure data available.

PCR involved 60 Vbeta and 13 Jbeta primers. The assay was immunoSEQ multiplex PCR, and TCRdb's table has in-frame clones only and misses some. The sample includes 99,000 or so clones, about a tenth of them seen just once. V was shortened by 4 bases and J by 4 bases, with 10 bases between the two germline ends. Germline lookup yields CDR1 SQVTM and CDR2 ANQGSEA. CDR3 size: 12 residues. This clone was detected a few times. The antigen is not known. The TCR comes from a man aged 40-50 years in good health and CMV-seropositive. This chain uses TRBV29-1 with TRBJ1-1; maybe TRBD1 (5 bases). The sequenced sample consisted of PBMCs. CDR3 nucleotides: TGCAGCGTTGGGGACTTTGGCACTGAAGCTTTCTTT. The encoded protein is CSVGDFGTEAFF. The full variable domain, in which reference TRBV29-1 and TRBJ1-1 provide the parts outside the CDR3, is SAVISQKPSRDICQRGTSLTIQCQVDSQVTMMFWYRQQPGQSLTLIATANQGSEATYESGFVIDKFPISRPNLTFSTLTVSNMSPEDSSIYLCSVGDFGTEAFFGQGTRLTVV.